The 30 T cell receptor beta chains given below trace back to one sample, sequenced in a study of blood T cell repertoires in COVID-19. The data were produced by immunoSEQ multiplex PCR, yet TCRdb's version contains in-frame clones alone and is incomplete. This sample yields about 140,000 clones, of which approximately 90% are seen a single time; 8% to 9% belongs to the top ten. Material for sequencing was peripheral blood. The receptors shown here come from a woman aged 45-59 years with active or convalescent COVID-19.

The chain links TRBV5-1 to TRBJ2-1; 10 positions agree with TRBD2. Germline assignment: CDR1 SGHRS and CDR2 YFSETQ. This CDR3 has 15 residues. With V trimmed by 5 bases and J by 10 bases, 12 bases remained unmatched. The DNA for the CDR3 is TGCGCCAGCAGTTTTACTAGCGGGACGGGAGGGGAGCAGTTCTTC. Translation: CASSFTSGTGGEQFF. The complete variable domain, with remaining parts taken from reference TRBV5-1 and TRBJ2-1, reads KAGVTQTPRYLIKTRGQQVTLSCSPISGHRSVSWYQQTPGQGLQFLFEYFSETQRNKGNFPGRFSGRQFSNSRSEMNVSTLELGDSALYLCASSFTSGTGGEQFFGPGTRLTVL.

This clone came up a few times. V usage is TRBV9 and J usage is TRBJ1-2; D gene uncertain. Germline loops: CDR1 SGDLS, CDR2 YYNGEE. The CDR3 consists of 14 residues. Trimming took off 4 bases at V and 2 bases at J, with 12 bases between the two ends. The CDR3 spells CASSPARENYGYTF. As DNA, the CDR3 is TGTGCCAGCAGCCCGGCCCGGGAGAACTATGGCTACACCTTC.

CDR3 sequence (DNA): TGTGCCAGCAGCTTCAGAGCGATTACCAACACCGGGGAGCTGTTTTTT. Amino acids: CASSFRAITNTGELFF. The J gene is TRBJ2-2, the V gene TRBV7-8; no clear D gene. Trimming cost V 3 bases and J 2 bases, with 13 bases left between them. The CDR3 has 16 amino acids. CDR1 and CDR2 from the germline V gene are SGHVS and FQNEAQ.

This clone appeared once. The V and J genes are TRBV2 and TRBJ1-1; no clear D gene. V was clipped by 6 bases and J by 4 bases, with 15 bases between them. This CDR3 spans 14 amino acids. The germline V gene has CDR1 SNHLY and CDR2 FYNNEI. The CDR3 is CASSYSEVVTEAFF. The CDR3 DNA follows: TGTGCCAGCAGCTATTCGGAGGTAGTCACTGAAGCTTTCTTT. The full variable domain, completed using reference TRBV2 and TRBJ1-1, is EPEVTQTPSHQVTQMGQEVILRCVPISNHLYFYWYRQILGQKVEFLVSFYNNEISEKSEIFDDQFSVERPDGSNFTLKIRSTKLEDSAMYFCASSYSEVVTEAFFGQGTRLTVV.

This chain connects TRBV7-8 to TRBJ2-7, with TRBD2 matching 10 bases. V lost 4 bases, J lost 4 bases, and 13 bases stayed unmatched. CDR3 length: 17 amino acids. The germline CDR1 and CDR2 sequences are SGHVS and FQNEAQ. The CDR3 protein is CASSSNRGTSVAYEQYF. The CDR3 coding sequence is TGTGCCAGCAGCTCGAATAGGGGGACTAGCGTGGCGTACGAGCAGTACTTC. The complete variable domain, with remaining parts taken from reference TRBV7-8 and TRBJ2-7, reads GAGVSQSPRYKVAKRGQDVALRCDPISGHVSLFWYQQALGQGPEFLTYFQNEAQLDKSGLPSDRFFAERPEGSVSTLKIQRTQQEDSAVYLCASSSNRGTSVAYEQYFGPGTRLTVT.

V gene TRBV7-2 combines with J gene TRBJ2-1; maybe TRBD2 (6 bases). This CDR3 is built from 12 residues. V was clipped by 2 bases and J by 10 bases, with 9 bases between them. The germline V gene encodes CDR1 SGHTA and CDR2 FQGNSA. The CDR3 loop is CASSLMGGEQFF. For the CDR3, the DNA is TGTGCCAGCAGCTTAATGGGAGGCGAGCAGTTCTTC.

J is TRBJ1-2 and V is TRBV19; D perhaps matches TRBD1 (6 bases). Germline CDR1 reads LNHDA; CDR2 reads SQIVND (reference sequence). Trimming removed 7 bases from V and 8 bases from J, with 23 bases in between. CDR3 length: 15 amino acids. CDR3 in amino acids: CASTQSGGPFGGYTF. In DNA, the CDR3 is TGTGCCAGTACCCAAAGCGGGGGGCCTTTTGGAGGCTACACCTTC.

The rearrangement uses TRBV27 and TRBJ1-1; possibly TRBD1 for D (5 bases). Trimming removed 3 bases from V and 0 bases from J, with 8 bases in between. The CDR3 spans 14 residues. The germline gives CDR1 MNHEY, CDR2 SMNVEV (reference sequence). CDR3 nucleotides: TGTGCCAGCAGTTTGCGGGGCTTGAACACTGAAGCTTTCTTT. Amino acids: CASSLRGLNTEAFF.

The rearrangement uses TRBV5-4 and TRBJ1-3; TRBD1 agrees at 10 bases. The CDR3 spans 16 residues. The trim removed 2 bases at V and 2 bases at J, leaving 4 bases unmatched. Germline CDR1 SGHNT, CDR2 YYREEE (reference sequence). The CDR3 sequence: CASSFGGQGTGNTIYF. The CDR3 DNA sequence: TGTGCCAGCAGCTTTGGGGGACAGGGGACTGGAAACACCATATATTTT.

The CDR3 DNA reads TGCGCCAGCAGTCAACCCGTAGAGAGACAGGGGCGAAATGCGCAGTATTTT. It translates to CASSQPVERQGRNAQYF. V is TRBV23-1 and J is TRBJ2-3; TRBD1 agrees at 8 bases. TRBV23-1 counts as an open reading frame of uncertain function. V shed 2 bases, J shed 10 bases, and the junction held 17 bases outside the gene matches. This CDR3 region has 17 residues.

The chain has TRBV20-1 and TRBJ1-4; D is uncertain. The CDR3 runs 10 residues. Trimming pared 1 base from V and 8 bases from J, leaving 2 bases between. Per the germline V gene, CDR1 is DFQATT and CDR2 is SNEGSKA (reference sequence). This CDR3 is CSARAEKLFF. The CDR3 nucleotides are TGCAGTGCTAGAGCAGAAAAACTGTTTTTT.

The table lists this clone with a count of one. The genes are TRBV9 and TRBJ1-1, with 9 bases that match TRBD1. The CDR3 totals 17 residues. The ends lost 0 bases at V and 0 bases at J; junction bases unmatched: 6. The germline gives CDR1 SGDLS, CDR2 YYNGEE. CDR3 sequence: CASSVEGTGPMNTEAFF. The CDR3 DNA sequence: TGTGCCAGCAGCGTAGAGGGGACAGGGCCTATGAACACTGAAGCTTTCTTT.

The chain joins TRBV4-2 to TRBJ1-2, with D possibly TRBD1 on 5 matching bases. V was cut by 3 bases and J by 9 bases, with 26 bases left in between. This CDR3 comprises 17 residues. The germline V gene encodes CDR1 LGHNA and CDR2 YNFKEQ. CDR3 sequence reads: CASSHFEGARVGFSYTF. CDR3 nucleotides: TGTGCCAGCAGCCACTTCGAAGGAGCCAGGGTAGGGTTTAGCTACACCTTC.

The rearrangement joins TRBV4-3 to TRBJ2-3, with no clear D. Trimming left V 1 base short and J 2 bases short, with 7 bases between. CDR1 and CDR2 (germline): LGHNA, YSLEER. The CDR3 totals 14 residues. CDR3 coding DNA: TGCGCCAGCAGCCAAGGACACGCCACAGATACGCAGTATTTT. Its protein is CASSQGHATDTQYF.

The rearrangement joins TRBV5-1 to TRBJ1-1, with TRBD1 identical over 7 bases. CDR1 is SGHRS, CDR2 YFSETQ, per germline. Trimming removed 2 bases from V and 0 bases from J; junction bases left unmatched: 4. CDR3 size: 15 residues. For the CDR3, the DNA is TGCGCCAGCAGCTTACCGACAGGGCTGAACACTGAAGCTTTCTTT. It specifies CASSLPTGLNTEAFF.

The V gene is TRBV15, the J gene TRBJ1-1; D is undetermined. V dropped 1 base and J dropped 3 bases, with 6 bases sitting between them. The CDR3 has 13 amino acids. CDR1 is LNHNV, CDR2 YYDKDF, per germline (reference sequence). CDR3 protein: CATSRGLDTEAFF. As DNA, the CDR3 is TGTGCCACCAGCAGAGGTCTAGACACTGAAGCTTTCTTT.

The chain employs TRBV5-1 and TRBJ1-2, with TRBD1 matching over 7 bases. CDR1 and CDR2 (germline): SGHRS, YFSETQ. J was trimmed by 0 bases and V by 5 bases; bases with no gene match: 7. The CDR3 sequence is 15 residues long. This CDR3 reads CASRPTGEANYGYTF. Written as DNA, the CDR3 is TGCGCCAGCAGACCTACAGGGGAGGCTAACTATGGCTACACCTTC.

This clone was observed a handful of times. The rearrangement uses TRBV5-8 and TRBJ2-1; D is undetermined. Germline V gene lookup returns CDR1 SGHTS and CDR2 YDEGEE. Trimming shortened V by 7 bases and J by 3 bases, and 5 bases separated the two germline ends. CDR3 length: 11 residues. CDR3 sequence: CASGSYNEQFF. CDR3 in DNA: TGTGCCAGCGGCAGCTACAATGAGCAGTTCTTC.

The chain recombines TRBV19 with TRBJ2-6, with 8 bases that match TRBD2. After removal of 8 bases from V and 0 bases from J, the junction contained 6 bases not matched to a gene. CDR1 is LNHDA and CDR2 is SQIVND in the germline V gene (reference sequence). The CDR3 has 16 residues. CDR3 bases: TGTGCCAGTTGGGCGGGGGGCTCCTCTGGGGCCAACGTCCTGACTTTC. This translates into CASWAGGSSGANVLTF.

The chain recombines TRBV30 with TRBJ1-1, with TRBD1 identical over 7 bases. The CDR3 extends over 12 amino acids. With 5 bases clipped from V and 3 bases from J, the junction kept 3 bases outside the gene matches. The germline gives CDR1 GTSNPN, CDR2 SVGIG (reference sequence). The CDR3 spells CAWGTVHTEAFF. DNA for the CDR3: TGTGCCTGGGGGACAGTCCACACTGAAGCTTTCTTT.

The rearrangement links TRBV3-1 (or the pseudogene TRBV3-2) to TRBJ2-1; 7 nucleotides line up with TRBD2. The germline gives CDR1 LGHDT, CDR2 YNNKEL (reference sequence). V trimming: 4 bases; J trimming: 1 base; junction bases outside the gene matches: 1. The CDR3 is 14 residues long. As DNA, the CDR3 is TGTGCCAGCAGCCGGGAGGGATCCTACAATGAGCAGTTCTTC. Translation gives CASSREGSYNEQFF.

The chain joins TRBV2 to TRBJ2-5; possibly TRBD2 for D (6 bases). CDR3 length: 13 amino acids. The V gene's germline CDR1 is SNHLY and CDR2 FYNNEI. Trimming removed 3 bases from V and 7 bases from J, with 12 bases in between. The CDR3 DNA reads as TGTGCCAGCAGTGAGGGCCAGGGAGGGACCCAGTACTTC. This sequence encodes CASSEGQGGTQYF.

The J gene is TRBJ1-5, the V gene TRBV2, with D perhaps TRBD1 (6 bases). This CDR3 is 15 amino acids long. Deletions cut 2 bases from V and 4 bases from J, with 12 bases between. CDR1 SNHLY and CDR2 FYNNEI come from the germline V gene. The CDR3 nucleotides are TGTGCCAGCAGTGAAATGGGGGGGCGTAATCAGCCCCAGCATTTT. Encoded protein: CASSEMGGRNQPQHF.

The chain links TRBV30 to TRBJ1-2, with no clear D. V was shortened by 4 bases and J by 7 bases, with 19 bases between the two germline ends. In germline, CDR1 is GTSNPN, CDR2 SVGIG (reference sequence). The CDR3 sequence is 14 residues long. CDR3 in amino acids: CAWTLLQRDFGYTF. CDR3 in DNA: TGTGCCTGGACCCTCCTGCAACGGGATTTTGGCTACACCTTC.

The rearrangement joins TRBV9 to TRBJ2-4; 7 bases are shared with TRBD1. V was clipped by 4 bases and J by 5 bases; unmatched bases: 6. Germline CDR1 reads SGDLS; CDR2 reads YYNGEE. The CDR3 loop spans 14 amino acids. In nucleotides, the CDR3 is TGTGCCAGCAGCAGACAGGGTAGCCAAAACATTCAGTACTTC. It translates to CASSRQGSQNIQYF. The whole variable domain, remainder taken from reference TRBV9 and TRBJ2-4, is DSGVTQTPKHLITATGQRVTLRCSPRSGDLSVYWYQQSLDQGLQFLIQYYNGEERAKGNILERFSAQQFPDLHSELNLSSLELGDSALYFCASSRQGSQNIQYFGAGTRLSVL.

The gene calls are TRBV29-1 and TRBJ1-1; TRBD1 might be the D (6 bases). Germline V gene sequence: CDR1 SQVTM, CDR2 ANQGSEA. V was pared by 3 bases and J by 6 bases, with 11 bases between. The CDR3 spans 12 residues. In nucleotides, the CDR3 is TGCAGCGTTGACACAGGGCCCCCTGAAGCTTTCTTT. It specifies CSVDTGPPEAFF.

This chain joins TRBV4-3 and TRBJ1-1, with D possibly TRBD1 on 5 matching bases. Germline CDR1 is LGHNA and CDR2 is YSLEER. This CDR3 has 14 residues. The germline V and J ends were trimmed by 0 bases and 6 bases, with 11 bases remaining between them. The CDR3 DNA reads TGCGCCAGCAGCCAAGATCGGACAATCTCTGAAGCTTTCTTT. Amino acid sequence: CASSQDRTISEAFF.

The chain couples TRBV28 to TRBJ2-6, with 7 bases aligning to TRBD2. The ends lost 1 base at V and 1 base at J; junction bases unmatched: 13. Germline loops: CDR1 MDHEN, CDR2 SYDVKM. This CDR3 region has 20 residues. CDR3 coding DNA: TGTGCCAGCAGTTTATTAAAGGGCGGGAGATTTGTATCTGGGGCCAACGTCCTGACTTTC. Translated, it gives CASSLLKGGRFVSGANVLTF.

The rearrangement links TRBV30 to TRBJ1-5, with D maybe TRBD1 (6 bases). The CDR3 is made up of 15 amino acids. V was cut by 1 base and J by 0 bases, with 10 bases left in between. From germline, CDR1 is GTSNPN and CDR2 SVGIG (reference sequence). In DNA form, the CDR3 reads TGTGCCTGGAGTGGAGGACAGAATAGCAATCAGCCCCAGCATTTT. Translated, it gives CAWSGGQNSNQPQHF. The full variable domain, completed using reference TRBV30 and TRBJ1-5, is SQTIHQWPATLVQPVGSPLSLECTVEGTSNPNLYWYRQAAGRGLQLLFYSVGIGQISSEVPQNLSASRPQDRQFILSSKKLLLSDSGFYLCAWSGGQNSNQPQHFGDGTRLSIL.

The rearrangement joins TRBV3-1 (or the pseudogene TRBV3-2) to TRBJ1-2, with 7 bases aligning to TRBD1. Trimming removed 5 bases from V and 5 bases from J; junction bases left unmatched: 8. The CDR3 is made up of 14 amino acids. In germline, CDR1 is LGHDT, CDR2 YNNKEL (reference sequence). In DNA form, the CDR3 reads TGTGCCAGCAGCGACCCGGGACAGATGTATGGCTACACCTTC. This sequence encodes CASSDPGQMYGYTF.